The source of this TCR beta chain is a study of beta chain features in type 1 diabetes. The overall study: There was similarity between patients and healthy donors in age, gender and cell yields. Study-level results: TCRB CDR3s from Type 1 diabetes patients were moderately but significantly shorter in all four CD4+ subsets. Since sequencing was performed on cDNA, cells with high TCR expression could be over-represented.

Since all of the isolated RNA was reverse transcribed, expressed TCRB transcripts were what got sequenced. Assay used: immunoSEQ multiplex PCR; TCRdb lists only in-frame clones, some missing. The sample consists of about 930,000 clones, roughly 15% of them appearing once. Per the germline V gene, CDR1 is SGHVS and CDR2 is FQNEAQ. The V end was cut by 6 bases, the J end by 7 bases, with 11 bases between. This CDR3 comprises 12 residues. This clone turned up a few times. Antigen specificity is unknown. The sequencing sample was made of naive CD4+ T cells from blood. V usage is TRBV7-8 and J usage is TRBJ2-3; D is uncertain. The source is a woman younger than 30 in good health. For the CDR3, the DNA is TGTGCCAGCAGAACAGAGGTTAATACGCAGTATTTT. This codes for CASRTEVNTQYF.